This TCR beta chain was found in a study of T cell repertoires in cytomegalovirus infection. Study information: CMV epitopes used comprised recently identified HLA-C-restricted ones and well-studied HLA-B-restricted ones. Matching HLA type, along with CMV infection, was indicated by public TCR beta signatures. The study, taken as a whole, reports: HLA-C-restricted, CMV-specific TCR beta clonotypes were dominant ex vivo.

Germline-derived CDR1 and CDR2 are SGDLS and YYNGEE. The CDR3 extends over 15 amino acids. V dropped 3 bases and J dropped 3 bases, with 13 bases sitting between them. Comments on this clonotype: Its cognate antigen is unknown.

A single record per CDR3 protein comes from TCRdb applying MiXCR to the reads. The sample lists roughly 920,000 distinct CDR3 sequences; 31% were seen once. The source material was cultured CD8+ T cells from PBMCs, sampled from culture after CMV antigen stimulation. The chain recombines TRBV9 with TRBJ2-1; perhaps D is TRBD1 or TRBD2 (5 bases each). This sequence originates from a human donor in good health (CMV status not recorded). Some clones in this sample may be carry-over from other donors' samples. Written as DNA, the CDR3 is TGTGCCAGCAGCGAAAGAGGGGAGATCTACAATGAGCAGTTCTTC. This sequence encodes CASSERGEIYNEQFF.